The rows below give T cell receptor beta chains drawn from one sample of a study of PD-1 blockade in classical Hodgkin lymphoma. The data were produced by immunoSEQ multiplex PCR, yet TCRdb's version contains in-frame clones alone and is incomplete. The table has about 15,000 clones, around 84% seen once. This specimen consisted of peripheral blood mononuclear cells (PBMCs), obtained at baseline. The receptors were sampled from a human donor with classical Hodgkin lymphoma. Each CDR3 is given with its conserved first and last residue. The D gene is left open where the match is weak. Clone size is given for some rows only: seen once, a few or many times, or a class if the clone is expanded.

size	D	V	J	DNA	CDR3
NA	NA	TRBV28	TRBJ1-4	TGTGCCAGCAGTCCAATCAGGGGATCCCCAACTAATGAAAAACTGTTTTTT	CASSPIRGSPTNEKLFF
NA	TRBD2	TRBV9	TRBJ2-1	TGTGCCAGCAGCCGACTAGCGGGTTACTACAATGAGCAGTTCTTC	CASSRLAGYYNEQFF
NA	TRBD1	TRBV15	TRBJ1-2	TGTGCCACCAGCAGGCTTCGGGACAGCAGAAGGTCCTATGGCTACACCTTC	CATSRLRDSRRSYGYTF
NA	NA	TRBV2	TRBJ2-5	TGTGCCAGCAGCAGGGAGGAGACCCAGTACTTC	CASSREETQYF
NA	NA	TRBV29-1	TRBJ1-2	TGCAGCGTTGAGACAGACGTTAACTATGGCTACACCTTC	CSVETDVNYGYTF
NA	TRBD1	TRBV19	TRBJ1-6	TGTGCCAGTAACCCGGGACAGGGCCATTCACCCCTCCACTTT	CASNPGQGHSPLHF
NA	NA	TRBV27	TRBJ2-7	TGTGCCAGCAGTTTAGCGGCTTACGACGAGCAGTACTTC	CASSLAAYDEQYF
once	TRBD1	TRBV18	TRBJ2-7	TGTGCCAGCTCACACGATCGAGGACAGGGGGCGCGGGACGAGCAGTACTTC	CASSHDRGQGARDEQYF
once	TRBD1	TRBV10-3	TRBJ2-5	TGTGCCATCAGTGAGTCGTTGACCACGGTTCGACAGGGGGAGACCCAGTACTTC	CAISESLTTVRQGETQYF
NA	TRBD2	TRBV5-3	TRBJ2-2	TGTGCCAGAAGCCTGAATGCATCCCGGGACTATAAATCCCCCGGGGAGCTGTTTTTT	CARSLNASRDYKSPGELFF
NA	NA	TRBV27	TRBJ1-1	TGTGCCAGCAGTTTACAAGGACAGGAAGCTTTCTTT	CASSLQGQEAFF
NA	TRBD1	TRBV7-9	TRBJ1-1	TGTGCCAGCAGCCACGAGACAGGGGGTAGGTTAGAGACTGAAGCTTTCTTT	CASSHETGGRLETEAFF
few	TRBD1	TRBV2	TRBJ2-7	TGTGCCGCCATCCCGAACAGGGGCCAGGGCTCCTACGAGCAGTACTTC	CAAIPNRGQGSYEQYF
NA	TRBD2	TRBV7-2	TRBJ2-2	TGTGCCAGCAGCTTAGCGGCGGGAGCCCGACTTGACACCGGGGAGCTGTTTTTT	CASSLAAGARLDTGELFF
once	TRBD2	TRBV5-1	TRBJ2-3	TGCGCCAGCAGCTTGGATCCTAGCGGAGATACGCAGTATTTT	CASSLDPSGDTQYF
NA	TRBD1	TRBV5-5	TRBJ2-1	TGTGCCAGCTTCATGCCAGGGGGCCACAATGAGCAGTTCTTC	CASFMPGGHNEQFF
NA	NA	TRBV2	TRBJ2-7	TGTGCCAGCAGTGGGTTGGGGAGGATCGACGAGCAGTACTTC	CASSGLGRIDEQYF
few	TRBD1	TRBV27	TRBJ1-2	TGTGCCAGCAGTTCGACAGGGGGCCTAAACTATGGCTACACCTTC	CASSSTGGLNYGYTF
NA	TRBD1	TRBV7-9	TRBJ1-2	TGTGCCAGCAGCTCCGCGACAGGGGAAGGCTACACCTTC	CASSSATGEGYTF
once	TRBD1	TRBV2	TRBJ2-5	TGTGCCAGCAGTTTCTTTACAGGGGCCCTCCGGACCCAGTACTTC	CASSFFTGALRTQYF
NA	NA	TRBV14	TRBJ1-4	TGTGCCAGCAGCCAAGATCGACCGCGATGGGGGGCTTTGTTTTTT	CASSQDRPRWGALFF
NA	NA	TRBV7-9	TRBJ2-3	TGTGCCAGCAGCTTGGAACAGCAAGATACGCAGTATTTT	CASSLEQQDTQYF
NA	NA	TRBV28	TRBJ2-7	TGTGCCAGCAGTTTCCAGTTGGGATCGCCGACTTCCTACGAGCAGTACTTC	CASSFQLGSPTSYEQYF
once	TRBD1	TRBV5-4	TRBJ2-5	TGTGCCAGCAGTTACACGGACAGGGGCCAAGAGACCCAGTACTTC	CASSYTDRGQETQYF
NA	TRBD1	TRBV2	TRBJ1-1	TGTGCCAGCAGTGAGCAGGGACAGTTAAACACTGAAGCTTTCTTT	CASSEQGQLNTEAFF
NA	NA	TRBV28	TRBJ1-5	TGTGCCAGCAGTTTTTTAGATAGCAATCAGCCCCAGCATTTT	CASSFLDSNQPQHF
once	NA	TRBV19	TRBJ2-6	TGTGCCAGTACTTTTGCGGGGTCTGGGGCCAACGTCCTGACTTTC	CASTFAGSGANVLTF
NA	NA	TRBV2	TRBJ1-1	TGTGCCAGCACTCAGGCCGGGATCTTCAATATAGCTTTCTTT	CASTQAGIFNIAFF
few	NA	TRBV2	TRBJ1-6	TGTGCCAGCAGCCAAGTGTCCCTCCACTTT	CASSQVSLHF
NA	NA	TRBV5-1	TRBJ2-6	TGCGCCAGCAGCTTGGAGTTGGGGGCCAACGTCCTGACTTTC	CASSLELGANVLTF
NA	NA	TRBV7-2	TRBJ2-5	TGTGCCAGCAGCCGAGGGGGAGGAACAGAGACCCAGTACTTC	CASSRGGGTETQYF
NA	NA	TRBV5-1	TRBJ2-1	TGCGCCAGCAGCTTTAACTACAATGAGCAGTTCTTC	CASSFNYNEQFF
few	NA	TRBV2	TRBJ1-3	TGTGCCAGCAGTGAAGACCGCATTTCTGGAAACACCATATATTTT	CASSEDRISGNTIYF
NA	NA	TRBV28	TRBJ1-2	TGTGCCAGCAGTGTAATAGGAACAGGGCGAACTAACTATGGCTACACCTTC	CASSVIGTGRTNYGYTF
large	NA	TRBV2	TRBJ1-1	TGTGCCAGCAGTCTCCGGTCGAACACTGAAGCTTTCTTT	CASSLRSNTEAFF